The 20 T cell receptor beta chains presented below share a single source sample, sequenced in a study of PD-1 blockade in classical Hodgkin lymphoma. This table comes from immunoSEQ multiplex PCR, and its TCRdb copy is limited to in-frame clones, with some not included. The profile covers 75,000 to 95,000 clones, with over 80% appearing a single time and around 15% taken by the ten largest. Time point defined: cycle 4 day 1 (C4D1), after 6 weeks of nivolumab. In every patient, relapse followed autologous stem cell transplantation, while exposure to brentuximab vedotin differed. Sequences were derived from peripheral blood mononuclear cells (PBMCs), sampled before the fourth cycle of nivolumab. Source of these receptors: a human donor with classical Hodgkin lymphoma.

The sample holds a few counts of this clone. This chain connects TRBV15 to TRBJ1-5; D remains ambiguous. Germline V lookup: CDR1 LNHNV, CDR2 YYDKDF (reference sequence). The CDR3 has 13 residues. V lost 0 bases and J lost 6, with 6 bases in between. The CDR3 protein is CATSRDSIQPQHF. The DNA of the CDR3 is TGTGCCACCAGCAGAGATAGTATTCAGCCCCAGCATTTT.

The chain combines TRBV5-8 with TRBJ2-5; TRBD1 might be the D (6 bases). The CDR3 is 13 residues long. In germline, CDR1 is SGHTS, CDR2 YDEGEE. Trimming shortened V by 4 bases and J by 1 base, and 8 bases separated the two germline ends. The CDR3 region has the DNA TGTGCCAGCAGCAGACAGGTCCAAGAGACCCAGTACTTC. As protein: CASSRQVQETQYF.

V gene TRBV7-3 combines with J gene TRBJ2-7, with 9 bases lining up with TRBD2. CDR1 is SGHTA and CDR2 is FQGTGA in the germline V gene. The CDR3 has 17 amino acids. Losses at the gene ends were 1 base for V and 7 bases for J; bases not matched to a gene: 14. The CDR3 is CASSLKPPLGLAGEQYF. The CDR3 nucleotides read TGTGCCAGCAGCTTAAAACCCCCTTTGGGACTAGCCGGGGAGCAGTACTTC. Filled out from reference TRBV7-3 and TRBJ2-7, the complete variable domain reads GAGVSQTPSNKVTEKGKYVELRCDPISGHTALYWYRQSLGQGPEFLIYFQGTGAADDSGLPNDRFFAVRPEGSVSTLKIQRTERGDSAVYLCASSLKPPLGLAGEQYFGPGTRLTVT.

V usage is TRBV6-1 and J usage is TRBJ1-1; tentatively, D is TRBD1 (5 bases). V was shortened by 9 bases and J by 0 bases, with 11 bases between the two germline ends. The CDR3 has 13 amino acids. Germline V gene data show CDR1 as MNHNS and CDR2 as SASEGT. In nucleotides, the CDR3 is TGTGCCAGTCGACTGGGGGTGAACACTGAAGCTTTCTTT. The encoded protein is CASRLGVNTEAFF.

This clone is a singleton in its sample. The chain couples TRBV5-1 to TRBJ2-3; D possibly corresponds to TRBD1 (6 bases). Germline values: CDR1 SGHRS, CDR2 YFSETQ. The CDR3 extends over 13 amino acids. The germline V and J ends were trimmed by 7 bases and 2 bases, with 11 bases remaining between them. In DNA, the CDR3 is TGCGCCAGCCTCAGGGACACCACAGATACGCAGTATTTT. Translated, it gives CASLRDTTDTQYF.

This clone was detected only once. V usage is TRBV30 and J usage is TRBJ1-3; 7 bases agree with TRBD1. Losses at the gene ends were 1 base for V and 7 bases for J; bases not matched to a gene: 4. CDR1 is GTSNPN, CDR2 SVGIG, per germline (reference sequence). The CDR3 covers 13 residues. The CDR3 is CAWSGQGRNTIYF. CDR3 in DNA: TGTGCCTGGAGTGGACAGGGTAGGAACACCATATATTTT.

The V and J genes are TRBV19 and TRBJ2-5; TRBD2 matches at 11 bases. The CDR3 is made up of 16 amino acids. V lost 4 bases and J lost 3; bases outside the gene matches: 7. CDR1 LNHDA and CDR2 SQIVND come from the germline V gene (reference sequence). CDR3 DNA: TGTGCCAGTAGTAGCCGACTAGCGGGAATCAAAGAGACCCAGTACTTC. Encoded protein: CASSSRLAGIKETQYF.

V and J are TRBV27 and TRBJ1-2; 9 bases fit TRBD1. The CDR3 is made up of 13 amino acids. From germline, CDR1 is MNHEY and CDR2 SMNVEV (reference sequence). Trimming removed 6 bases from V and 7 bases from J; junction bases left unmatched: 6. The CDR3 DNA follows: TGTGCCAGCAGCCAACAGGGGGCGGGTGGCTACACCTTC. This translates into CASSQQGAGGYTF.

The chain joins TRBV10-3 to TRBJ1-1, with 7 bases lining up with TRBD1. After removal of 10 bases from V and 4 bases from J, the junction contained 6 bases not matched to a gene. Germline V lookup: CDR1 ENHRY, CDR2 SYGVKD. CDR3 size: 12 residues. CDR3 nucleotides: TGTGCCACGGGGGACAGCCCCACTGAAGCTTTCTTT. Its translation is CATGDSPTEAFF.

The chain's CDR3 is CALSGGHEQYF. The DNA of the CDR3 is TGTGCCCTCTCCGGGGGCCACGAGCAGTACTTC. This chain joins TRBV10-3 and TRBJ2-7, with D possibly being TRBD1 or TRBD2 (6 bases each). Trimming left V 11 bases short and J 5 bases short, with 13 bases between. The germline gives CDR1 ENHRY, CDR2 SYGVKD. CDR3 length equals 11 residues.

The DNA of the CDR3 is TGTGCCAGTAGTATAGTCGACGGGGCATCCACAGATACGCAGTATTTT. Its protein product is CASSIVDGASTDTQYF. The chain employs TRBV19 and TRBJ2-3; D tentatively reads TRBD1 or TRBD2 (5 bases each). Trimming cost V 1 base and J 2 bases, with 13 bases left between them. CDR3 length: 16 residues. The germline V gene has CDR1 LNHDA and CDR2 SQIVND (reference sequence).

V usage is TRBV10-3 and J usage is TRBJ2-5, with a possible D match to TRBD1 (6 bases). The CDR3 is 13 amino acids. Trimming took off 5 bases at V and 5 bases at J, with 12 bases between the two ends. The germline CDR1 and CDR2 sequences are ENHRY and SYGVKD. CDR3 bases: TGTGCCATCAGTCAGGGGTGGGAGGAGACCCAGTACTTC. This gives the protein CAISQGWEETQYF.

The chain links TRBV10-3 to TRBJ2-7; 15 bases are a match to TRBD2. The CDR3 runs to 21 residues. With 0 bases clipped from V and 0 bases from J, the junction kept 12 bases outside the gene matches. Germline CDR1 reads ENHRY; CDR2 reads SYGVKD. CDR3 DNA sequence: TGTGCCATCAGTGAGTCGATGTGGACTAGCGGGAGGGCCCAGTTCTCCTACGAGCAGTACTTC. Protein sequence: CAISESMWTSGRAQFSYEQYF.

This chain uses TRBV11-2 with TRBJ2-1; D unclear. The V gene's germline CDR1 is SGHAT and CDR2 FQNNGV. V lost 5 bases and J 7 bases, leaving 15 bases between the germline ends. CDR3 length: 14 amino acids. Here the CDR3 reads CASSPFEQRNEQFF. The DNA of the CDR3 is TGTGCCAGCAGCCCCTTTGAACAGAGGAATGAGCAGTTCTTC.

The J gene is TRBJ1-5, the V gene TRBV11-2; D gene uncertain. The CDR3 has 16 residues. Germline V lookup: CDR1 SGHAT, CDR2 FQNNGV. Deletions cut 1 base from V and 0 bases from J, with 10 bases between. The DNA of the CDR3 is TGTGCCAGCAGCTTAGGGGGTGGGTTTAGCAATCAGCCCCAGCATTTT. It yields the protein CASSLGGGFSNQPQHF.

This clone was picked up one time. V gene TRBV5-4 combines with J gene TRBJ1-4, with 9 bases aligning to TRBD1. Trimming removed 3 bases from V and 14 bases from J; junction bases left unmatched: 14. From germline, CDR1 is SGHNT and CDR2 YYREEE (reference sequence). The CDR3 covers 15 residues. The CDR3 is CASSSGADRGNRLFF. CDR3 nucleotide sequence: TGTGCCAGCAGCTCCGGGGCCGACAGGGGGAATCGTCTGTTTTTT. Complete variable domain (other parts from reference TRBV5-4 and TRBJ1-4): ETGVTQSPTHLIKTRGQQVTLRCSSQSGHNTVSWYQQALGQGPQFIFQYYREEENGRGNFPPRFSGLQFPNYSSELNVNALELDDSALYLCASSSGADRGNRLFFGSGTQLSVL.

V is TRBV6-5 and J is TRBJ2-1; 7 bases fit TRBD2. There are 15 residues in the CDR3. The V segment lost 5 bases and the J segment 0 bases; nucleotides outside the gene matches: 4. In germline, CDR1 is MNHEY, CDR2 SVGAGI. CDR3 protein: CASSKRTSSYNEQFF. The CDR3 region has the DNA TGTGCCAGCAGTAAAAGGACTAGCTCCTACAATGAGCAGTTCTTC.

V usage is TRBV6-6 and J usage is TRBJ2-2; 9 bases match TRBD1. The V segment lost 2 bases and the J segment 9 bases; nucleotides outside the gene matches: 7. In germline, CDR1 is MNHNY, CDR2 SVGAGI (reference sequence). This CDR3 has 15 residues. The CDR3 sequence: CASSYPTGGGWELFF. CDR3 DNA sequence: TGTGCCAGCAGTTACCCCACAGGGGGCGGCTGGGAGCTGTTTTTT.

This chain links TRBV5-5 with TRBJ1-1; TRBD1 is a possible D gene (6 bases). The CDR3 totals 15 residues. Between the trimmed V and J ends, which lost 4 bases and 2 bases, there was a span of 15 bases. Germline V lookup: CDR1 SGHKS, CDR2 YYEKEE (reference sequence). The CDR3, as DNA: TGTGCCAGCAGCAGGGATTGGGGGCGCAACACTGAAGCTTTCTTT. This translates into CASSRDWGRNTEAFF.

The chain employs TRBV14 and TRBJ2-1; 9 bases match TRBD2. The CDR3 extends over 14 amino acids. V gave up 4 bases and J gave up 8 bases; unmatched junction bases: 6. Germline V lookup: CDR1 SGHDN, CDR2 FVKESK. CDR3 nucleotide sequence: TGTGCCAGCAGCCCCAGGGCGGGAGGGGATGAGCAGTTCTTC. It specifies CASSPRAGGDEQFF.